The T cell receptor beta chain described here comes from a study of pediatric ulcerative colitis (dated by TCRdb to about 2019). A note on the overall study: Pancolitis was present in fewer than 10 ulcerative colitis patients and left-sided colitis in two, and histology consistent with ulcerative colitis was found in all of these patients. From about ten newly diagnosed, treatment-naive pediatric ulcerative colitis patients and a handful of non-IBD control children, paired blood and rectal samples were collected. By Pediatric Ulcerative Colitis Activity Index, two patients had mild disease, several had moderate disease and three had acute severe colitis.

As regards this clone: The clone's antigen remains unknown. No much larger clone exists at a distance of one base, and base qualities are not known.

Rearranged CDR3 beta regions were amplified from genomic DNA with multiplex V and J primers using the immunoSEQ TRB Survey service. Survey-level sequencing depth of up to 500,000 reads per sample was used to keep depth equal across samples. The libraries were purified, combined into pools and sequenced with Illumina technology. The original pipeline was this. Productive clonality, sample overlap, pairwise scatters, CDR3 beta length, V/D/J gene usage and productiveness were all assessed with the immunoSEQ online tools. Calculated diversity was the number of unique rearrangements divided by total templates times 100; Shannon and Simpson indices were also computed. Z-score normalized data were analyzed by principal component analysis with the R prcomp function and the ggbiplot package. Morisita's index was used to quantify blood-rectal clonal overlap within each subject. Held by TCRdb, this immuneACCESS table contains in-frame sequences only and omits some clones. Under half of the omission traces to an unresolved V gene where checked; the cause of the rest is unknown. V, J and clone size are taken as reported in that table, and D and trimming were inferred from the DNA itself. Across this sample there are around 61,000 clones, with about 90% seen only once. Roughly 3% of the sample belongs to the ten largest clones.

Before the diagnostic colonoscopy, none of the ulcerative colitis patients had been given any immunosuppressive medication. A blood sample was obtained concurrently with the colonoscopy. The Wizard kit (Promega) was used to extract genomic DNA from both blood and intestinal samples. Between the V and J ends, shortened by 4 bases and 7 bases respectively, the junction contains 16 bases. Counted from cysteine to phenylalanine, this CDR3 has 15 amino acids. This entry keeps only the CDR3 DNA: 45 bases, framed from base 1. As encoded in the germline V gene, CDR1 is ENHRY while CDR2 is SYGVKD. Results the study describes overall, beyond this receptor: Controls, mild-moderate and acute severe colitis patients were separated by rectal repertoire features, and reduced rectal diversity due to clonal expansions was observed in acute severe colitis. A couple of rectal CDR3 clonotypes turned up in every ulcerative colitis patient but in none of the controls. Because repertoires were derived from total lymphocyte DNA, patterns in rare subsets such as regulatory T cells may not have been reflected. The healthy control group was small, consisting of only four individuals. Significantly higher autologous blood-rectal clonal overlap was found in ulcerative colitis patients than in controls, which suggested increased T cell trafficking to inflamed tissue. For technical reasons, blood samples from a couple of patients gave substantially fewer templates, and these samples were excluded from the blood-rectal overlap analysis.

Sequenced input: blood. The sequence was obtained from a boy aged 5 to 17 with severe ulcerative colitis. Here the chain combines TRBV10-3 and TRBJ2-2; no D gene call is confident. The DNA reads TGTGCCATCAGTGGGCCTCCTTCTTCTTTCGGGGAGCTGTTTTTT. This encodes CAISGPPSSFGELFF.